These T cell receptor beta chains were read from a single sample in a study of Graves' ophthalmopathy and Graves' hyperthyroidism. TCRdb analysed the multiplex PCR reads with MiXCR anew, one entry per CDR3 protein. The repertoire includes a few hundred thousand distinct CDR3 sequences, roughly a sixth of them detected once, and 9% to 15% sits in the top ten. Specimen: peripheral blood. Receptors were obtained from an adult man with Graves' ophthalmopathy. Each CDR3 is given with its conserved first and last residue. D genes are given only for firm matches. Size values are once, few and many counts, or a class for expanded clones, and some rows have none.

v_gene	j_gene	d_gene	abundance	CDR3aa	CDR3nt
TRBV6-2/TRBV6-3	TRBJ2-2	TRBD2	many	CASSYTRLAGVVPGELFF	TGTGCCAGCAGTTACACAAGACTAGCGGGAGTGGTGCCCGGGGAGCTGTTTTTT
TRBV28	TRBJ2-7	.	many	CATQGTDSYEQYF	TGTGCCACCCAGGGGACGGACTCCTACGAGCAGTACTTC
TRBV12-3/TRBV12-4	TRBJ1-5	.	many	CASSPGRGFKPQHF	TGTGCCAGCAGTCCGGGACGGGGGTTTAAGCCCCAGCATTTT
TRBV29-1	TRBJ1-1	TRBD1	many	CSVVQGETFF	TGCAGCGTTGTTCAGGGGGAAACTTTCTTT
TRBV6-1	TRBJ2-7	.	many	CASRPLREQYF	TGTGCCAGCAGGCCGCTTCGGGAGCAGTACTTC
TRBV6-5	TRBJ2-7	TRBD2	.	CASSWGLAYEQYF	TGTGCCAGCAGTTGGGGACTAGCCTACGAGCAGTACTTC
TRBV7-2	TRBJ2-7	TRBD1	many	CASSLVGTDSYEQYF	TGTGCCAGCAGCTTAGTTGGGACAGACTCCTACGAGCAGTACTTC
TRBV6-2/TRBV6-3	TRBJ2-7	TRBD2	many	CASRPPPGLAYYEQYF	TGTGCCAGCAGACCCCCGCCGGGACTAGCCTACTACGAGCAGTACTTC
TRBV6-1	TRBJ1-5	.	many	CASSDRTTNQPQHF	TGTGCCAGCAGTGACCGGACGACCAATCAGCCCCAGCATTTT
TRBV25-1	TRBJ2-7	.	many	CASSPTGGLVYEQYF	TGTGCCAGCAGTCCCACTGGGGGCCTAGTCTACGAGCAGTACTTC
TRBV28	TRBJ2-5	.	.	CASIRGPGSPVLGTQYF	TGTGCCAGCATCCGGGGGCCGGGCAGCCCGGTTCTTGGGACCCAGTACTTC
TRBV25-1	TRBJ2-7	.	many	CASRNTYEQYF	TGTGCCAGCAGAAATACCTACGAGCAGTACTTC
TRBV2	TRBJ2-2	TRBD1	many	CASSRDRGRIGELFF	TGTGCCAGCAGCAGGGACAGGGGGCGCATCGGGGAGCTGTTTTTT
TRBV30	TRBJ1-3	.	many	CAWTDNSGNTIYF	TGTGCCTGGACAGATAACTCTGGAAACACCATATATTTT
TRBV6-1	TRBJ2-5	.	many	CASKKQDSQETQYF	TGTGCCAGCAAGAAACAGGACAGCCAAGAGACCCAGTACTTC
TRBV7-6	TRBJ2-2	TRBD2	many	CASSPPPSGRAAGELFF	TGTGCCAGCAGCCCACCCCCCAGCGGGAGGGCCGCCGGGGAGCTGTTTTTT
TRBV12-3/TRBV12-4	TRBJ1-2	.	many	CASSLRTGNYGYTF	TGTGCCAGCAGTCTGAGGACGGGAAACTATGGCTACACCTTC
TRBV10-3	TRBJ2-7	TRBD2	many	CAINPEGGRASYEQYF	TGTGCCATCAACCCGGAGGGCGGGAGGGCCTCCTACGAGCAGTACTTC
TRBV2	TRBJ2-5	.	few	CASTKGRETQYF	TGTGCCAGCACAAAGGGAAGAGAGACCCAGTACTTC
TRBV4-2	TRBJ1-3	.	many	CASSQDYRENTIYF	TGTGCCAGCAGCCAAGATTATCGCGAAAACACCATATATTTT
TRBV9	TRBJ1-2	TRBD1	many	CASSRRDSWAGYTF	TGTGCCAGCAGCCGACGGGACAGCTGGGCTGGCTACACCTTC
TRBV6-1	TRBJ2-5	.	many	CASSGTGSKTQYF	TGTGCCAGCAGCGGCACAGGGTCCAAGACCCAGTACTTC
TRBV19	TRBJ2-7	.	many	CASSIGSGQISYEQYF	TGTGCCAGTAGTATCGGTAGCGGTCAAATCTCCTACGAGCAGTACTTC
TRBV6-1	TRBJ2-1	TRBD2	many	CASSGWKSGRDPYNEQFF	TGTGCCAGCAGTGGGTGGAAAAGCGGGAGGGACCCCTACAATGAGCAGTTCTTC
TRBV20-1	TRBJ2-7	TRBD2	.	CSARDGTSGEQYF	TGCAGTGCTAGAGATGGGACTAGCGGCGAGCAGTACTTC
TRBV2	TRBJ2-5	.	many	CASSDGTQYF	TGTGCCAGCAGTGATGGGACCCAGTACTTC
TRBV28	TRBJ1-1	.	.	CASRQGPRMNTEAFF	TGTGCCAGCAGGCAGGGGCCACGCATGAACACTGAAGCTTTCTTT
TRBV11-2	TRBJ1-2	.	once	CASSSGLNMMGYTF	TGTGCCAGCAGCTCCGGACTGAATATGATGGGCTACACCTTC
TRBV30	TRBJ2-7	.	many	CAWSNHFYEQYF	TGTGCCTGGAGTAACCACTTTTACGAGCAGTACTTC
TRBV27	TRBJ1-2	.	many	CASSLHNNYGYTF	TGTGCCAGCAGCCTACATAATAACTATGGCTACACCTTC
TRBV27	TRBJ2-7	.	many	CASSPTGHEQYF	TGTGCCAGCAGCCCAACAGGGCACGAGCAGTACTTC
TRBV10-3	TRBJ1-6	TRBD1	many	CATKTGGRDSPLHF	TGTGCCACTAAGACAGGGGGGAGGGATTCACCCCTCCACTTT
TRBV12-3/TRBV12-4	TRBJ2-7	.	many	CASSQIGDEQYF	TGTGCCAGCAGTCAGATCGGGGACGAGCAGTACTTC
TRBV2	TRBJ1-3	.	many	CASTTLRVSGNTIYF	TGTGCCAGCACCACTTTGAGGGTTTCCGGAAACACCATATATTTT
TRBV6-1	TRBJ2-2	TRBD1	many	CASRTGGAGLTGELFF	TGTGCCAGCAGAACAGGGGGCGCGGGGTTAACCGGGGAGCTGTTTTTT
TRBV5-1	TRBJ1-2	.	many	CASSLGLRPSYGYTF	TGCGCCAGCAGCTTAGGACTTCGGCCCAGCTATGGCTACACCTTC
TRBV11-2	TRBJ1-1	TRBD1	many	CASSSGTGLNTEAFF	TGTGCCAGCAGCTCCGGGACAGGGTTGAACACTGAAGCTTTCTTT
TRBV12-3/TRBV12-4	TRBJ1-5	.	.	CASSPPGGYQPQHF	TGTGCCAGCAGTCCCCCGGGTGGCTATCAGCCCCAGCATTTT
TRBV6-1	TRBJ1-1	.	many	CASRSVNTEAFF	TGTGCCAGCAGGAGTGTGAACACTGAAGCTTTCTTT
TRBV2	TRBJ1-2	.	.	CASLRYGYTF	TGTGCCAGCTTAAGATATGGCTACACCTTC
TRBV7-2	TRBJ1-2	TRBD1	many	CASSLRGGTGGSYYGYTF	TGTGCCAGCAGCTTGCGGGGGGGGACAGGGGGTTCTTACTATGGCTACACCTTC
TRBV6-1	TRBJ2-7	TRBD1	few	CASTVTGFEQYF	TGTGCCAGCACGGTGACAGGGTTCGAGCAGTACTTC
TRBV4-3	TRBJ2-7	.	once	CASSPRGTGVSHEQYF	TGCGCCAGCAGCCCCCGGGGAACGGGAGTGTCCCACGAGCAGTACTTC
TRBV6-1	TRBJ2-7	.	many	CASSEFLSYEQYF	TGTGCCAGCAGTGAATTTTTATCCTACGAGCAGTACTTC
TRBV12-3/TRBV12-4	TRBJ1-1	.	once	CASRTPEATNTEAFF	TGTGCCAGCAGGACACCGGAGGCTACGAACACTGAAGCTTTCTTT
TRBV6-2/TRBV6-3	TRBJ2-5	.	many	CASSSRSQGETQYF	TGTGCCAGCAGTTCTAGGAGCCAGGGTGAGACCCAGTACTTC
TRBV28	TRBJ2-5	TRBD2	many	CASSSPGGSAKETQYF	TGTGCCAGCAGTTCCCCGGGGGGGTCGGCCAAAGAGACCCAGTACTTC
TRBV15	TRBJ2-5	TRBD1	.	CATSTWGSGGMETQYF	TGTGCCACCAGCACATGGGGATCAGGGGGCATGGAGACCCAGTACTTC
TRBV4-3	TRBJ1-2	TRBD1	.	CASSQDPAGQAYGYTF	TGCGCCAGCAGCCAAGATCCCGCGGGACAGGCCTATGGCTACACCTTC
TRBV20-1	TRBJ2-3	TRBD2	many	CSASLVKSLAGGSLDTQYF	TGCAGTGCTAGTCTGGTAAAGAGCCTAGCGGGAGGTAGTTTAGATACGCAGTATTTT
TRBV7-2	TRBJ1-2	.	many	CASSLGEGGTYGYTF	TGTGCCAGCAGCTTAGGGGAGGGGGGGACCTATGGCTACACCTTC
TRBV30	TRBJ1-5	.	many	CAWTPGGSGNQPQHF	TGTGCCTGGACCCCCGGGGGCAGTGGCAATCAGCCCCAGCATTTT
TRBV7-2	TRBJ1-1	TRBD1	many	CASKVQGALLTEAFF	TGTGCCAGCAAGGTCCAGGGGGCTCTTCTTACTGAAGCTTTCTTT
TRBV12-3/TRBV12-4	TRBJ2-2	.	once	CASSLERQVNTGELFF	TGTGCCAGCAGTTTAGAGCGACAGGTGAACACCGGGGAGCTGTTTTTT
TRBV2	TRBJ1-2	.	many	CASRIINYGYTF	TGTGCCAGTAGGATAATTAACTATGGCTACACCTTC
TRBV19	TRBJ1-2	TRBD1	many	CASTNRDRVRLNYGYTF	TGTGCCAGTACCAATCGGGACAGAGTTCGTCTTAACTATGGCTACACCTTC
TRBV29-1	TRBJ1-1	.	many	CSARVGRSNTEAFF	TGCAGCGCCCGGGTAGGCAGATCGAACACTGAAGCTTTCTTT
TRBV4-3	TRBJ2-7	TRBD2	many	CASSQERASGRARTYEQYF	TGCGCCAGCAGCCAAGAGAGGGCTAGCGGGAGGGCCCGCACCTACGAGCAGTACTTC
TRBV20-1	TRBJ1-1	.	many	CSAGKQGGNTEAFF	TGCAGTGCTGGAAAACAGGGTGGGAACACTGAAGCTTTCTTT
TRBV6-2/TRBV6-3	TRBJ2-2	.	many	CASSYSPRGTGELFF	TGTGCCAGCAGTTACTCCCCTAGAGGAACCGGGGAGCTGTTTTTT